A single sample is the source of the 19 T cell receptor beta chains below, sequenced in a study of shared clonotypes between healthy human individuals. The assay was immunoSEQ multiplex PCR, and TCRdb's table has in-frame clones only and misses some. The top ten hold 0.067% of the sample, which has approximately 180,000 clones, roughly 93% seen once. The specimen was naive CD4+ T cells sorted from blood. Subset: CD45RA+ positively selected. Source of these receptors: a woman in her thirties in good health.

The chain is built from TRBV30 and TRBJ1-1, with no clear D. This CDR3 comprises 13 residues. CDR1 and CDR2 from the germline V gene are GTSNPN and SVGIG (reference sequence). V lost 2 bases to trimming and J lost 1 base, with 8 bases between them. The CDR3 reads CAWSPDPNTEAFF. For the CDR3, the DNA is TGTGCCTGGAGTCCGGACCCGAACACTGAAGCTTTCTTT.

For the CDR3, the DNA is TGTGCCAGCAGTGTGACCGGGACACCAAATACGGGCTACGAGCAGTACTTC. Translation gives CASSVTGTPNTGYEQYF. The V and J genes are TRBV6-1 and TRBJ2-5; the D gene is possibly TRBD1 (6 bases). The J call is uncertain, as TRBJ2-7 better fits the DNA end. The CDR3 totals 17 residues. Germline loops: CDR1 MNHNS, CDR2 SASEGT.

The rearrangement links TRBV19 to TRBJ1-3; 9 bases agree with TRBD1. The CDR3 loop spans 16 amino acids. Unmatched junction bases numbered 4, after V lost 4 bases and J lost 0 bases. Per the germline V gene, CDR1 is LNHDA and CDR2 is SQIVND (reference sequence). The CDR3 bases are TGTGCCAGTAGTAGCGGGACAGGGAGCTCTGGAAACACCATATATTTT. It is translated as CASSSGTGSSGNTIYF.

The rearrangement joins TRBV6-6 to TRBJ2-7; 7 bases match TRBD1. From germline, CDR1 is MNHNY and CDR2 SVGAGI (reference sequence). This CDR3 spans 15 amino acids. Germline trimming cut 5 bases from V and 3 bases from J; bases unmatched to any gene: 10. The CDR3 DNA reads as TGTGCCAGCAGTCCCGCCGACAGGGCAATCTACGAGCAGTACTTC. Protein: CASSPADRAIYEQYF.

This chain joins TRBV27 and TRBJ1-1; 10 bases are a match to TRBD1. Germline trimming cut 7 bases from V and 4 bases from J; bases unmatched to any gene: 15. CDR1 and CDR2 from the germline V gene are MNHEY and SMNVEV (reference sequence). CDR3 length: 17 amino acids. The DNA of the CDR3 is TGTGCCAGCAACACTTTCAACCCTGGACAGGGGGGCACTGAAGCTTTCTTT. The encoded protein is CASNTFNPGQGGTEAFF.

The chain recombines TRBV27 with TRBJ1-4; 8 bases agree with TRBD1. Germline values: CDR1 MNHEY, CDR2 SMNVEV (reference sequence). This CDR3 region has 18 residues. Trimming at V came to 4 bases and at J to 1 base, leaving 11 bases not matched to a gene. CDR3 in amino acids: CASSSGQVVNKTNEKLFF. The CDR3 DNA follows: TGTGCCAGCAGTTCGGGACAGGTTGTGAATAAAACTAATGAAAAACTGTTTTTT. Together with reference TRBV27 and TRBJ1-4, the CDR3 gives the full variable domain: EAQVTQNPRYLITVTGKKLTVTCSQNMNHEYMSWYRQDPGLGLRQIYYSMNVEVTDKGDVPEGYKVSRKEKRNFPLILESPSPNQTSLYFCASSSGQVVNKTNEKLFFGSGTQLSVL.

The V and J genes are TRBV11-1 and TRBJ2-1; 13 nucleotides line up with TRBD2. Germline CDR1 SGHAT, CDR2 FQDESV (reference sequence). V dropped 6 bases and J dropped 6; count of bases not matched to a gene: 5. This CDR3 contains 15 residues. The chain's CDR3 is CASRLAGGMGNEQFF. The DNA for the CDR3 is TGTGCCAGCAGACTAGCGGGGGGGATGGGCAATGAGCAGTTCTTC.

The chain combines TRBV7-9 with TRBJ2-7; TRBD1 might be the D (5 bases). Trimming removed 2 bases at V and 2 bases at J, with 13 bases between. The CDR3 is 15 amino acids. Germline V gene lookup returns CDR1 SEHNR and CDR2 FQNEAQ (reference sequence). The CDR3 spells CASSLSGISAYEQYF. Here the CDR3 DNA reads TGTGCCAGCAGCTTATCAGGGATCTCGGCCTACGAGCAGTACTTC.

The chain uses TRBV7-3 and TRBJ2-7, with D perhaps matching TRBD1 (6 bases). Trimming shortened V by 3 bases and J by 1 base, and 13 bases separated the two germline ends. CDR3 length: 15 amino acids. CDR1 and CDR2 (germline): SGHTA, FQGTGA. For the CDR3, the DNA is TGTGCCAGCAGCTTGGGGACACCTAAGTCCTACGAGCAGTACTTC. This gives the protein CASSLGTPKSYEQYF.

The chain employs TRBV5-1 and TRBJ2-7, with TRBD2 as a possible D gene (6 bases). The germline gives CDR1 SGHRS, CDR2 YFSETQ. The CDR3 has 16 residues. Between the trimmed V and J ends, which lost 0 bases and 0 bases, there was a span of 13 bases. In DNA, the CDR3 is TGCGCCAGCAGCTTGGGGGCGCACGGGAGCTCCTACGAGCAGTACTTC. Translating it yields CASSLGAHGSSYEQYF.

The chain recombines TRBV28 with TRBJ1-5; a possible D gene is TRBD1 (5 bases). The germline V gene has CDR1 MDHEN and CDR2 SYDVKM. Trimming pared 7 bases from V and 7 bases from J, leaving 17 bases between. The CDR3 totals 14 residues. CDR3 loop: CASTLDRMNQPQHF. CDR3 in DNA: TGTGCCAGCACCTTAGACAGAATGAACCAGCCCCAGCATTTT.

The rearrangement joins TRBV10-3 to TRBJ2-7; D possibly uses TRBD1 or TRBD2 (5 bases each). CDR1 and CDR2 (germline): ENHRY, SYGVKD. Trimming left V 10 bases short and J 0 bases short, with 16 bases between. CDR3 length: 14 amino acids. The CDR3 sequence is CASRDRASSYEQYF. As DNA, the CDR3 is TGTGCCAGCCGGGACCGAGCCAGCTCCTACGAGCAGTACTTC.

This chain uses TRBV6-4 with TRBJ1-4; possibly TRBD1 for D (5 bases). This CDR3 has 12 amino acids. Germline-derived CDR1 and CDR2 are MRHNA and SNTAGT. With 10 bases removed from V and 10 bases from J, the gap between germline ends came to 16 bases. CDR3 in amino acids: CATRGPQGKLFF. In nucleotides, the CDR3 is TGTGCCACCCGTGGACCCCAGGGAAAACTGTTTTTT.

The chain has TRBV15 and TRBJ1-2, with D hard to call. Trimming removed 0 bases from V and 4 bases from J, with 12 bases in between. In germline, CDR1 is LNHNV, CDR2 YYDKDF (reference sequence). The CDR3 length is 15 residues. The DNA of the CDR3 is TGTGCCACCAGCAGAGATCTAGCCGGAGTCTATGGCTACACCTTC. It specifies CATSRDLAGVYGYTF. Combining the CDR3 with reference TRBV15 and TRBJ1-2 gives the whole variable domain DAMVIQNPRYQVTQFGKPVTLSCSQTLNHNVMYWYQQKSSQAPKLLFHYYDKDFNNEADTPDNFQSRRPNTSFCFLDIRSPGLGDTAMYLCATSRDLAGVYGYTFGSGTRLTVV.

This chain uses TRBV5-1 with TRBJ2-1; D unclear. The CDR3 is 12 amino acids. V lost 1 base, J lost 3 bases, and 2 bases lay in between. CDR1 is SGHRS and CDR2 is YFSETQ in the germline V gene. The CDR3 sequence is CASSLYYNEQFF. The CDR3 DNA follows: TGCGCCAGCAGCTTGTACTACAATGAGCAGTTCTTC. The full variable domain, rest sourced from reference TRBV5-1 and TRBJ2-1, is KAGVTQTPRYLIKTRGQQVTLSCSPISGHRSVSWYQQTPGQGLQFLFEYFSETQRNKGNFPGRFSGRQFSNSRSEMNVSTLELGDSALYLCASSLYYNEQFFGPGTRLTVL.

This chain uses TRBV2 with TRBJ1-5, with D unclear. There are 17 residues in the CDR3. V was trimmed by 4 bases and J by 0 bases, leaving 16 bases between them. Germline V gives CDR1 SNHLY, CDR2 FYNNEI. The CDR3 DNA reads TGTGCCAGCAGTGCGATGTCAGGCCGACTTAGCAATCAGCCCCAGCATTTT. Protein sequence: CASSAMSGRLSNQPQHF.

J is TRBJ2-7 and V is TRBV7-2; D is unclear. V lost 4 bases, J lost 3 bases, and 16 bases lay in between. CDR3 size: 15 residues. Germline CDR1 is SGHTA and CDR2 is FQGNSA. The CDR3 region has the DNA TGTGCCAGCAGCTCGCCCCCACTACCGAACTACGAGCAGTACTTC. It specifies CASSSPPLPNYEQYF.

As DNA, the CDR3 is TGTGCCAGCAGCCAACAGGGGAGGGATGGCTACACCTTC. Translated, it gives CASSQQGRDGYTF. J is TRBJ1-2 and V is TRBV7-8; 7 bases map to TRBD1. The CDR3 length is 13 residues. Germline loops: CDR1 SGHVS, CDR2 FQNEAQ. J lost 6 bases, V lost 5 bases, and 6 bases had no gene match. The entire variable domain, with the rest obtained from reference TRBV7-8 and TRBJ1-2, is as follows: GAGVSQSPRYKVAKRGQDVALRCDPISGHVSLFWYQQALGQGPEFLTYFQNEAQLDKSGLPSDRFFAERPEGSVSTLKIQRTQQEDSAVYLCASSQQGRDGYTFGSGTRLTVV.

The chain recombines TRBV10-3 with TRBJ2-4; D possibly corresponds to TRBD2 (6 bases). The V gene lost 2 bases and the J gene lost 4 bases, with 21 bases spanning the gap. Germline V lookup: CDR1 ENHRY, CDR2 SYGVKD. This CDR3 comprises 18 residues. DNA for the CDR3: TGTGCCATCAGTGAGGGAGTACAGAGTCTTAGCGGAAAAAACATTCAGTACTTC. It yields the protein CAISEGVQSLSGKNIQYF.